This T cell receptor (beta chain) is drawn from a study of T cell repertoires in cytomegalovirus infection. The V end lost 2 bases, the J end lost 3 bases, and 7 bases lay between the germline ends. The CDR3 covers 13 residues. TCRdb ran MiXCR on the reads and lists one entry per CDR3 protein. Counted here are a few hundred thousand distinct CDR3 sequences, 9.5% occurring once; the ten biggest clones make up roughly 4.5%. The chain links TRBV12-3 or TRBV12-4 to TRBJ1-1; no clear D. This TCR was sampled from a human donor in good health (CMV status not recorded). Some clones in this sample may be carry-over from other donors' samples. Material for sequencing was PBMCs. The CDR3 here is CASSLLKHTEAFF. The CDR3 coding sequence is TGTGCCAGCAGTTTATTAAAACACACTGAAGCTTTCTTT.